One sample yielded the 8 T cell receptor beta chains listed below, sequenced in a study of cytomegalovirus exposure and HLA in healthy donors. PCR employed 60 Vbeta and 13 Jbeta primers. Measured with immunoSEQ multiplex PCR; TCRdb has only the in-frame clones, and not every one. Of under 250,000 clones in the sample, more than 75% were seen once. Sample: PBMCs. All receptors come from a girl aged 2-15 years in good health and CMV-seronegative.

The chain combines TRBV7-9 with TRBJ2-7; a possible D gene is TRBD2 (6 bases). The CDR3 loop spans 17 amino acids. Trimming stripped 5 bases from V and 5 bases from J, with 25 bases between. Germline CDR1 and CDR2: SEHNR and FQNEAQ (reference sequence). The CDR3 nucleotides read TGTGCCAGCAGCGAATTTAAGGCGGGGCCGGGGAAGGACGAGCAGTACTTC. As protein: CASSEFKAGPGKDEQYF.

This chain connects TRBV7-9 to TRBJ1-4; possibly TRBD1 for D (6 bases). Between the trimmed V and J ends, which lost 4 bases and 1 base, there was a span of 7 bases. Germline V gene sequence: CDR1 SEHNR, CDR2 FQNEAQ (reference sequence). The CDR3 loop spans 14 amino acids. This chain's CDR3 is CASSSGQTNEKLFF. DNA of the CDR3: TGTGCCAGCAGCTCGGGACAAACTAATGAAAAACTGTTTTTT.

The chain couples TRBV5-1 to TRBJ1-6; maybe TRBD1 (6 bases). This CDR3 region has 14 residues. Germline V CDR1 and CDR2: SGHRS, YFSETQ. V was trimmed by 1 base and J by 6 bases, leaving 8 bases between them. The CDR3 region has the DNA TGCGCCAGCAGCTTGACAGGGAGTAATTCACCCCTCCACTTT. It specifies CASSLTGSNSPLHF.

On this clone itself: Other DNA sequences in this sample translate to the same CDR3. The chain recombines TRBV6-5 with TRBJ2-7, with a tentative D call TRBD1 (5 bases). This CDR3 spans 13 amino acids. The germline gives CDR1 MNHEY, CDR2 SVGAGI. V lost 5 bases and J lost 2, with 10 bases in between. CDR3 loop: CASSAGLTYEQYF. In DNA, the CDR3 is TGTGCCAGCAGTGCAGGGCTTACCTACGAGCAGTACTTC.

This clone was picked up one time. The J gene is TRBJ2-5, the V gene TRBV11-2, with 8 bases that match TRBD2. The CDR3 is made up of 16 amino acids. Germline lookup yields CDR1 SGHAT and CDR2 FQNNGV. V lost 4 bases, J lost 4 bases, and 11 bases stayed unmatched. This CDR3 is CASSSQAGGGSETQYF. CDR3 coding DNA: TGTGCCAGCAGCTCCCAGGCGGGGGGCGGCTCAGAGACCCAGTACTTC.

The chain uses TRBV27 and TRBJ2-3; 7 nucleotides align to TRBD2. V shed 4 bases and J 0 bases; nucleotides not matched to a gene: 4. Germline V gene lookup returns CDR1 MNHEY and CDR2 SMNVEV (reference sequence). The CDR3 sequence is 15 residues long. CDR3 protein: CASSYSSGSTDTQYF. CDR3 DNA sequence: TGTGCCAGCAGTTATTCTAGCGGAAGCACAGATACGCAGTATTTT.

This rearrangement joins TRBV7-6 to TRBJ2-7, with 10 bases identical to TRBD1. Germline V gives CDR1 SGHVS, CDR2 FNYEAQ. V was pared by 5 bases and J by 4 bases, with 11 bases of the junction left unmatched. The CDR3 totals 16 residues. The CDR3 is CASSPELTGGKYEQYF. The CDR3 nucleotides are TGTGCCAGCAGCCCTGAACTGACAGGGGGCAAATACGAGCAGTACTTC.

In this sample, this clone turned up once. The chain has TRBV6-5 and TRBJ1-6; 7 bases fit TRBD1. The CDR3 consists of 15 residues. J gave up 5 bases and V 2 bases, and 3 bases lay outside the gene matches. Germline V gene data show CDR1 as MNHEY and CDR2 as SVGAGI. In nucleotides, the CDR3 is TGTGCCAGCAGTTACAGGGACAGAAATAATTCACCCCTCCACTTT. It encodes CASSYRDRNNSPLHF.